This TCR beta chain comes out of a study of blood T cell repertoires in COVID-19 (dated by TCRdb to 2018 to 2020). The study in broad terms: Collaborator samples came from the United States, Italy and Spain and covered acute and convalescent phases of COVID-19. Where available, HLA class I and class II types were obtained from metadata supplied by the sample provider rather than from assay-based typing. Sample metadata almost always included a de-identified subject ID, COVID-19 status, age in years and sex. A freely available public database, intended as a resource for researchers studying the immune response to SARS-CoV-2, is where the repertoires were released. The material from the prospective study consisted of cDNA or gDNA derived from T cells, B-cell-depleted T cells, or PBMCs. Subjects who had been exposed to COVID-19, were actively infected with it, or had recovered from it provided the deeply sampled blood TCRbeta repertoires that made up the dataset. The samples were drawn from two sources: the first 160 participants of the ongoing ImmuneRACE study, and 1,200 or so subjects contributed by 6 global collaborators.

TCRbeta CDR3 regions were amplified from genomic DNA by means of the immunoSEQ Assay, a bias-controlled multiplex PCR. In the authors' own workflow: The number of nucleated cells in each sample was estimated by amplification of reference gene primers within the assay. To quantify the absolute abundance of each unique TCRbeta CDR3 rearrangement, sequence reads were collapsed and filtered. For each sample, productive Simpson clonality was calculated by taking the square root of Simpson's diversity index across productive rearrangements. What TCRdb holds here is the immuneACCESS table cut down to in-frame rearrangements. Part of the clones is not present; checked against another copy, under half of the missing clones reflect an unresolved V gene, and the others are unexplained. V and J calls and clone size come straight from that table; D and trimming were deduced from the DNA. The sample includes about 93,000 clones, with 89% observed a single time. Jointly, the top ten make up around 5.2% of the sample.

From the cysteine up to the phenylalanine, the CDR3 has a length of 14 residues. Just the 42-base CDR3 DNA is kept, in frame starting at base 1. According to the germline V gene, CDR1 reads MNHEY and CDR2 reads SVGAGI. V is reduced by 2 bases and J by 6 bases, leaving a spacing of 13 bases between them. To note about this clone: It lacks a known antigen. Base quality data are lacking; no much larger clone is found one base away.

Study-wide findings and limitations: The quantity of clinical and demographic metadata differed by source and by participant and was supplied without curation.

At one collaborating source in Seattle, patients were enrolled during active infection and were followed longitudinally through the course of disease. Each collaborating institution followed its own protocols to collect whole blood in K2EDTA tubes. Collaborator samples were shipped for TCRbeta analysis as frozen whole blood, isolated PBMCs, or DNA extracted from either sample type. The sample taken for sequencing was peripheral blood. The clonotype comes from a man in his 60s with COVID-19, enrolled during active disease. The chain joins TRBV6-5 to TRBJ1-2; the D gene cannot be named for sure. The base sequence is TGTGCCAGCAGTTACGGCCAGGCCCTTGATGGCTACACCTTC. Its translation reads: CASSYGQALDGYTF.